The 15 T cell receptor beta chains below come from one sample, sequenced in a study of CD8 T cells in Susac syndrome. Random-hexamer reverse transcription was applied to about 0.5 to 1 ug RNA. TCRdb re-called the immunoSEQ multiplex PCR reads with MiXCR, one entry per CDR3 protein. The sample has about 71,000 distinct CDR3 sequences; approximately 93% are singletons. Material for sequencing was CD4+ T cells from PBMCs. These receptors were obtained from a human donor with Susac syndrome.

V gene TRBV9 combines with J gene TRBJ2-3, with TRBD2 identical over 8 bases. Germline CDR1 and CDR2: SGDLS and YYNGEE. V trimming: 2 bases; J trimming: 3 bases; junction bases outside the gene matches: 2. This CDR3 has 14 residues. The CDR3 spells CASSVASGTDTQYF. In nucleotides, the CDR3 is TGTGCCAGCAGCGTGGCTAGCGGGACAGATACGCAGTATTTT.

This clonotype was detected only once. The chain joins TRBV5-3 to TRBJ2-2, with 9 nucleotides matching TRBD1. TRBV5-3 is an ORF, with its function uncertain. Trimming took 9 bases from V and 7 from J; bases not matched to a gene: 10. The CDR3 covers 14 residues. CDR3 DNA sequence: TGTGCCAATAGACAGGGGGTTGATGTCGGGGAGCTGTTTTTT. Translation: CANRQGVDVGELFF.

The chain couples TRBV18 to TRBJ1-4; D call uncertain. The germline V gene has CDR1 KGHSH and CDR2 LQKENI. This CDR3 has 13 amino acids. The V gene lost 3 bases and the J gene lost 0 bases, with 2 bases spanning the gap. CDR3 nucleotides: TGTGCCAGCTCACCCTCAACTAATGAAAAACTGTTTTTT. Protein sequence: CASSPSTNEKLFF.

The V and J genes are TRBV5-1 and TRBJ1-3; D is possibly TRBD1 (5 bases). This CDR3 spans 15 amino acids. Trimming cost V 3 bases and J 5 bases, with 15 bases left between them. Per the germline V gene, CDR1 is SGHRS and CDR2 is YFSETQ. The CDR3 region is CASSSWAGRRNTIYF. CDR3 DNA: TGCGCCAGCAGCTCATGGGCGGGACGGAGAAACACCATATATTTT.

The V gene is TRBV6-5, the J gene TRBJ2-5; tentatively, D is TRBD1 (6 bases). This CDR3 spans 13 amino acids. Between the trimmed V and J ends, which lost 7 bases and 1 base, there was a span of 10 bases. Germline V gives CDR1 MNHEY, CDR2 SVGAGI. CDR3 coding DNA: TGTGCCAGCAAACTGGACAGCCAAGAGACCCAGTACTTC. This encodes CASKLDSQETQYF.

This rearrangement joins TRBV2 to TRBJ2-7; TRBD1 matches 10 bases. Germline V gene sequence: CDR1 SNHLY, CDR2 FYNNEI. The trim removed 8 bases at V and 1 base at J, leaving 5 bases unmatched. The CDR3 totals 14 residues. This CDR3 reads CASGTGAMSYEQYF. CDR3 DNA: TGTGCCAGCGGGACAGGGGCGATGTCCTACGAGCAGTACTTC.

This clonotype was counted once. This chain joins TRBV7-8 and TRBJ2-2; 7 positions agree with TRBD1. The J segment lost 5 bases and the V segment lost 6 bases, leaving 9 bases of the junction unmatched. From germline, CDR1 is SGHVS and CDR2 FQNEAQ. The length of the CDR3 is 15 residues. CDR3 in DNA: TGTGCCAGCAGGTCCCGACAGGGTACGACCGGGGAGCTGTTTTTT. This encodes CASRSRQGTTGELFF.

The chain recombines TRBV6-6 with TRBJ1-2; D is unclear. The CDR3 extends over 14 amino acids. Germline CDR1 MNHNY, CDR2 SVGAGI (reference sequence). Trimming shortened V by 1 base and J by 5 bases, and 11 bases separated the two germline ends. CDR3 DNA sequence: TGTGCCAGCAGTTACTATCCCGGCTCGTATGGCTACACCTTC. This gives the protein CASSYYPGSYGYTF.

The CDR3 nucleotides read TGTGCCAGCAGCCCCACGTCGGGACAGGGATATGGCTACACCTTC. Protein: CASSPTSGQGYGYTF. The V and J genes are TRBV7-2 and TRBJ1-2; 9 bases agree with TRBD1. Germline loops: CDR1 SGHTA, CDR2 FQGNSA. CDR3 length equals 15 residues. Losses at the gene ends were 5 bases for V and 5 bases for J; bases not matched to a gene: 9.

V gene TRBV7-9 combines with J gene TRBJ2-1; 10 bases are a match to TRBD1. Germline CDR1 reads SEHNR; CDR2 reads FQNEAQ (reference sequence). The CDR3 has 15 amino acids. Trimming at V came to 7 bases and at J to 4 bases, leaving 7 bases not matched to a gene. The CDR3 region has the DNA TGTGCCAGCACCTCCCGACAGGGGGCGTACAATGAGCAGTTCTTC. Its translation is CASTSRQGAYNEQFF.

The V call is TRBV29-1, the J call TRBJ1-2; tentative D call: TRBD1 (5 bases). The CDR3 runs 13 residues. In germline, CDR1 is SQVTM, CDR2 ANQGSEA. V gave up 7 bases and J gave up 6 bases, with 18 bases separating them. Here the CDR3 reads CSAHRGLKDGYTF. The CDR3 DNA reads TGCAGCGCCCATAGGGGTTTGAAGGATGGCTACACCTTC.

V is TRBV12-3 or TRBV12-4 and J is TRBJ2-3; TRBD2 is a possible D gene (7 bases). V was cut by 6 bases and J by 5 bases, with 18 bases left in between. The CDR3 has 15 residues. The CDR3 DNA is TGTGCCAGCAGCCCAGGGAGGGGGTCGAGAGATACGCAGTATTTT. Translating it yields CASSPGRGSRDTQYF.

In DNA form, the CDR3 reads TGTGCCAGCAGCTTAGTCGTTCTTGGAGGCGCAGATACGCAGTATTTT. It is translated as CASSLVVLGGADTQYF. The chain joins TRBV5-8 to TRBJ2-3; TRBD2 is a possible D gene (5 bases). V was shortened by 2 bases and J by 4 bases, with 17 bases between the two germline ends. The V gene's germline CDR1 is SGHTS and CDR2 YDEGEE. This CDR3 comprises 16 residues.

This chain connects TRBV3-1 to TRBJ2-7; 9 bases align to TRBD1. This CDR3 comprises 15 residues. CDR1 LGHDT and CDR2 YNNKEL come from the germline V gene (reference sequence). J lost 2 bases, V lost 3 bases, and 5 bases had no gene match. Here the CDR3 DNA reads TGTGCCAGCAGCCAGGCTACAGGGGGCCCCTACGAGCAGTACTTC. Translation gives CASSQATGGPYEQYF.

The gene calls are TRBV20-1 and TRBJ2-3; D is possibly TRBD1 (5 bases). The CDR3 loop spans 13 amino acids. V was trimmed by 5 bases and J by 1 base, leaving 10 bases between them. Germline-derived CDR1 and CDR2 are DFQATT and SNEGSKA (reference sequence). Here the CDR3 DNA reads TGCAGTGCTTCAATACAGGGCACAGATACGCAGTATTTT. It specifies CSASIQGTDTQYF.